These 16 T cell receptor beta chains were all obtained from the same sample, sequenced in a study of blood T cell repertoires in COVID-19. Produced via immunoSEQ multiplex PCR; TCRdb's table is partial and in-frame only. The repertoire has some 400,000 clones, approximately 86% of them found once; the top ten carry around 3%. The sequenced material came from peripheral blood. Receptor source: a human donor in a cohort sampled during active COVID-19.

This chain joins TRBV30 and TRBJ2-1; D remains unclear. Germline CDR1 reads GTSNPN; CDR2 reads SVGIG (reference sequence). There are 11 residues in the CDR3. V was trimmed by 2 bases and J by 8 bases, leaving 7 bases between them. CDR3 bases: TGTGCCTGGAGTAGAGGCGATGAGCAGTTCTTC. Translated: CAWSRGDEQFF.

The J gene is TRBJ1-1, the V gene TRBV9; D gene unclear. The CDR3 is 14 residues long. Germline-derived CDR1 and CDR2 are SGDLS and YYNGEE. V was trimmed by 0 bases and J by 3 bases, leaving 9 bases between them. The CDR3 coding sequence is TGTGCCAGCAGCGTAGGGGCGCTGGACACTGAAGCTTTCTTT. It codes for CASSVGALDTEAFF.

The gene calls are TRBV3-1 (or the pseudogene TRBV3-2) and TRBJ2-1, with 12 bases that match TRBD2. Germline trimming cut 4 bases from V and 2 bases from J; bases unmatched to any gene: 3. This CDR3 has 16 residues. Germline V gene data show CDR1 as LGHDT and CDR2 as YNNKEL (reference sequence). CDR3 residues: CASSRLAGETYNEQFF. The CDR3, as DNA: TGTGCCAGCAGCCGACTAGCGGGAGAAACCTACAATGAGCAGTTCTTC.

The rearrangement links TRBV2 to TRBJ2-5, with TRBD2 matching over 15 bases. The CDR3 length is 16 residues. CDR1 is SNHLY and CDR2 is FYNNEI in the germline V gene. Unmatched junction bases numbered 6, after V lost 5 bases and J lost 5 bases. CDR3 sequence reads: CASSSSGTSGRETQYF. CDR3 bases: TGTGCCAGCAGTAGTTCCGGGACTAGCGGGAGGGAGACCCAGTACTTC.

The chain uses TRBV5-1 and TRBJ2-7; 10 nucleotides align to TRBD2. Losses at the gene ends were 0 bases for V and 1 base for J; bases not matched to a gene: 4. Per the germline V gene, CDR1 is SGHRS and CDR2 is YFSETQ. The CDR3 consists of 16 residues. The DNA of the CDR3 is TGCGCCAGCAGCTTGGTGGCTAGCGGGGGTTCCTACGAGCAGTACTTC. Its translation: CASSLVASGGSYEQYF. Variable domain in full (rest from reference TRBV5-1 and TRBJ2-7): KAGVTQTPRYLIKTRGQQVTLSCSPISGHRSVSWYQQTPGQGLQFLFEYFSETQRNKGNFPGRFSGRQFSNSRSEMNVSTLELGDSALYLCASSLVASGGSYEQYFGPGTRLTVT.

The rearrangement links TRBV28 to TRBJ2-1, with TRBD1 as a possible D gene (5 bases). This CDR3 is 15 amino acids long. Per the germline V gene, CDR1 is MDHEN and CDR2 is SYDVKM. V was clipped by 1 base and J by 5 bases, with 12 bases between them. The CDR3 region has the DNA TGTGCCAGCAGTTTATTAAGACAGCCAAACAATGAGCAGTTCTTC. This codes for CASSLLRQPNNEQFF.

V is TRBV19 and J is TRBJ2-1; the match to TRBD1 covers 9 bases. The ends lost 6 bases at V and 8 bases at J; junction bases unmatched: 11. The CDR3 has 15 amino acids. Germline CDR1 is LNHDA and CDR2 is SQIVND (reference sequence). The CDR3: CASRKPGQGFDEQFF. For the CDR3, the DNA is TGTGCCAGTAGGAAACCGGGACAGGGATTCGATGAGCAGTTCTTC.

This clone came up a few times. The V call is TRBV2, the J call TRBJ2-7; tentative D call: TRBD2 (5 bases). Trimming took 4 bases from V and 4 from J, leaving 17 bases between them. Germline assignment: CDR1 SNHLY and CDR2 FYNNEI. CDR3 length equals 15 residues. The CDR3 sequence is CASSAASPRGYEQYF. The CDR3 DNA reads TGTGCCAGCAGTGCGGCCTCACCCCGGGGATACGAGCAGTACTTC.

The chain employs TRBV5-4 and TRBJ2-2; D uncertain. CDR1 is SGHNT, CDR2 YYREEE, per germline (reference sequence). The CDR3 has 15 residues. The V end lost 5 bases, the J end lost 0 bases, and 11 bases lay between the germline ends. Written as DNA, the CDR3 is TGTGCCAGCAGTGTGCCAGGCGCGAACACCGGGGAGCTGTTTTTT. This gives the protein CASSVPGANTGELFF. Drawing the rest from reference TRBV5-4 and TRBJ2-2, the complete variable domain is ETGVTQSPTHLIKTRGQQVTLRCSSQSGHNTVSWYQQALGQGPQFIFQYYREEENGRGNFPPRFSGLQFPNYSSELNVNALELDDSALYLCASSVPGANTGELFFGEGSRLTVL.

This clone was detected only a few times. V usage is TRBV6-6 and J usage is TRBJ2-7, with TRBD2 matching 7 bases. CDR3 size: 14 residues. Germline V gene data show CDR1 as MNHNY and CDR2 as SVGAGI (reference sequence). V shed 2 bases and J 6 bases; nucleotides not matched to a gene: 7. CDR3 nucleotide sequence: TGTGCCAGCAGTTACAAGGGCGGGAGTGTCGAGCAGTACTTC. Protein: CASSYKGGSVEQYF.

The chain has TRBV27 and TRBJ2-1; a weak D match, TRBD2 (5 bases). Germline CDR1 MNHEY, CDR2 SMNVEV (reference sequence). Between the trimmed V and J ends, which lost 3 bases and 0 bases, there was a span of 30 bases. This CDR3 comprises 22 residues. The CDR3 DNA is TGTGCCAGCAGTTTGAACCCCCCCCTCTGGGGAACGTGGGAGAGCTCCTACAATGAGCAGTTCTTC. Residues: CASSLNPPLWGTWESSYNEQFF.

The chain combines TRBV5-1 with TRBJ2-5; 8 bases map to TRBD2. Germline V gene data show CDR1 as SGHRS and CDR2 as YFSETQ. Trimming cost V 3 bases and J 1 base; bases outside gene matches: 8. This CDR3 has 16 residues. As DNA, the CDR3 is TGCGCCAGCAGCTATTCGGAGCGGGGGTTCCAAGAGACCCAGTACTTC. This sequence encodes CASSYSERGFQETQYF.

The V and J genes are TRBV15 and TRBJ2-7, with 7 nucleotides matching TRBD2. This CDR3 comprises 15 residues. Trimming removed 0 bases from V and 3 bases from J; junction bases left unmatched: 5. Germline V lookup: CDR1 LNHNV, CDR2 YYDKDF (reference sequence). CDR3 sequence: CATSREGGGVYEQYF. CDR3 in DNA: TGTGCCACCAGCAGAGAGGGCGGGGGTGTCTACGAGCAGTACTTC. The complete variable domain, with remaining parts taken from reference TRBV15 and TRBJ2-7, reads DAMVIQNPRYQVTQFGKPVTLSCSQTLNHNVMYWYQQKSSQAPKLLFHYYDKDFNNEADTPDNFQSRRPNTSFCFLDIRSPGLGDTAMYLCATSREGGGVYEQYFGPGTRLTVT.

The chain uses TRBV15 and TRBJ1-2; TRBD1 matches at 7 bases. The CDR3 extends over 16 amino acids. The trim removed 0 bases at V and 4 bases at J, leaving 8 bases unmatched. Germline V CDR1 and CDR2: LNHNV, YYDKDF (reference sequence). CDR3: CATSRDRGAGGYGYTF. As DNA, the CDR3 is TGTGCCACCAGCAGAGATCGGGGCGCAGGGGGCTATGGCTACACCTTC.

This rearrangement joins TRBV6-2 or TRBV6-3 to TRBJ2-1; D uncertain. The V gene lost 5 bases and the J gene lost 0 bases, with 14 bases spanning the gap. The germline gives CDR1 MNHEY, CDR2 SVGEGT. The CDR3 sequence is 16 residues long. DNA of the CDR3: TGTGCCAGCAGTCCCTGGATTAGGAGCTCCTACAATGAGCAGTTCTTC. This codes for CASSPWIRSSYNEQFF.

V is TRBV20-1 and J is TRBJ2-5; tentatively, D is TRBD1 (6 bases). Looked up from germline, CDR1 is DFQATT and CDR2 is SNEGSKA (reference sequence). The V and J ends lost 7 bases and 4 bases respectively, with 10 bases between them. The CDR3 has 11 amino acids. The CDR3 reads CSGTDRETQYF. Here the CDR3 DNA reads TGCAGTGGGACAGACCGAGAGACCCAGTACTTC.